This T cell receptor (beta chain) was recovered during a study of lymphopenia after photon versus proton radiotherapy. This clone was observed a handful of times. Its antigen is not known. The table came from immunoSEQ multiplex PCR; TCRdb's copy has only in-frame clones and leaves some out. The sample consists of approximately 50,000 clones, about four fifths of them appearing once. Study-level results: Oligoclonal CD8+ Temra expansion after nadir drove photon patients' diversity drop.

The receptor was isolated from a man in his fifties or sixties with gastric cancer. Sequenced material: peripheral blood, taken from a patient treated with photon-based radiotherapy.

The CDR3 reads CASSLDRRTGEQYF. In DNA form, the CDR3 reads TGTGCCAGCAGCTTAGATCGTAGGACGGGAGAGCAGTACTTC. The chain recombines TRBV11-2 with TRBJ2-7; tentatively, D is TRBD2 (5 bases). V lost 0 bases, J lost 7 bases, and 13 bases lay in between. CDR1 and CDR2 from the germline V gene are SGHAT and FQNNGV. The length of the CDR3 is 14 residues.